A single sample is the source of the 12 T cell receptor beta chains below, sequenced in a study of T cell responses to AZD1222 COVID-19 vaccine. Clones were read by immunoSEQ multiplex PCR, and TCRdb kept only the in-frame ones, dropping some. The sample has about 46,000 clones; about 90% are singletons. The specimen comprised peripheral blood, sampled 28 days after the second AZD1222 dose. Source of these receptors: an adult who received the AZD1222 COVID-19 vaccine.

The chain carries TRBV7-2 and TRBJ2-1; TRBD1 agrees at 10 bases. Unmatched junction bases numbered 1, after V lost 1 base and J lost 4 bases. From germline, CDR1 is SGHTA and CDR2 FQGNSA. The CDR3 covers 15 residues. The CDR3 reads CASSLEGQGYNEQFF. As DNA, the CDR3 is TGTGCCAGCAGCTTAGAGGGACAGGGGTACAATGAGCAGTTCTTC.

The genes are TRBV28 and TRBJ2-2; 8 nucleotides line up with TRBD1. Trimming cost V 7 bases and J 0 bases; bases outside gene matches: 1. This CDR3 region has 14 residues. The germline gives CDR1 MDHEN, CDR2 SYDVKM. The CDR3 sequence: CASKGQANTGELFF. The CDR3 nucleotides are TGTGCCAGCAAGGGACAGGCGAACACCGGGGAGCTGTTTTTT.

This rearrangement joins TRBV29-1 to TRBJ2-5; the match to TRBD1 covers 7 bases. Trimming at V came to 1 base and at J to 8 bases, leaving 13 bases not matched to a gene. The germline V gene encodes CDR1 SQVTM and CDR2 ANQGSEA. This CDR3 is 15 amino acids long. The CDR3 protein is CSVEGQGGVQATQYF. DNA of the CDR3: TGCAGCGTTGAAGGACAAGGGGGCGTCCAAGCCACCCAGTACTTC.

CDR3 DNA sequence: TGTGCCAGCAGTTACTCCCAGGACGGGAATCAGCCCCAGCATTTT. It specifies CASSYSQDGNQPQHF. The chain links TRBV6-5 to TRBJ1-5; no clear D. There are 15 residues in the CDR3. The V end lost 0 bases, the J end lost 4 bases, and 10 bases lay between the germline ends. The germline V gene encodes CDR1 MNHEY and CDR2 SVGAGI.

The gene calls are TRBV19 and TRBJ2-3; D gene unclear. CDR3 length: 13 amino acids. The V and J ends lost 3 bases and 2 bases respectively, with 6 bases between them. Germline values: CDR1 LNHDA, CDR2 SQIVND (reference sequence). The CDR3 DNA is TGTGCCAGTAGTATCGGAGACACAGATACGCAGTATTTT. Amino acids: CASSIGDTDTQYF. The whole variable domain, filled in from reference TRBV19 and TRBJ2-3, reads DGGITQSPKYLFRKEGQNVTLSCEQNLNHDAMYWYRQDPGQGLRLIYYSQIVNDFQKGDIAEGYSVSREKKESFPLTVTSAQKNPTAFYLCASSIGDTDTQYFGPGTRLTVL.

This rearrangement joins TRBV5-4 to TRBJ2-1, with D perhaps TRBD1 or TRBD2 (6 bases each). This CDR3 spans 15 amino acids. V dropped 0 bases and J dropped 4 bases, with 11 bases sitting between them. Looked up from germline, CDR1 is SGHNT and CDR2 is YYREEE (reference sequence). CDR3 coding DNA: TGTGCCAGCAGCTTGGGAGGGGGACTTTACAATGAGCAGTTCTTC. It codes for CASSLGGGLYNEQFF.

V gene TRBV11-2 combines with J gene TRBJ1-1; D is perhaps TRBD1 (5 bases). This CDR3 is 16 amino acids long. V lost 5 bases and J lost 4, with 20 bases in between. Germline V CDR1 and CDR2: SGHAT, FQNNGV. The CDR3 sequence is CASSLRERGVFTEAFF. For the CDR3, the DNA is TGTGCCAGCAGCCTGAGGGAAAGGGGAGTTTTCACTGAAGCTTTCTTT.

This clone was found once. This chain connects TRBV5-5 to TRBJ1-5, with 11 nucleotides matching TRBD1. The length of the CDR3 is 18 residues. The germline V gene encodes CDR1 SGHKS and CDR2 YYEKEE (reference sequence). The ends lost 1 base at V and 0 bases at J; junction bases unmatched: 6. CDR3 loop: CASSLRDRGSYSNQPQHF. The CDR3 nucleotides read TGTGCCAGCAGCTTGCGGGACAGGGGGTCTTATAGCAATCAGCCCCAGCATTTT.

This rearrangement joins TRBV19 to TRBJ2-1; TRBD2 matches at 9 bases. V gave up 3 bases and J gave up 15 bases; unmatched junction bases: 15. The germline V gene encodes CDR1 LNHDA and CDR2 SQIVND (reference sequence). The CDR3 totals 15 residues. The CDR3 DNA sequence: TGTGCCAGTAGTATGGAAATATTAGCGGGGGTTCCTCTGTTCTTC. This translates into CASSMEILAGVPLFF.

The chain couples TRBV18 to TRBJ2-7; D is ambiguous. Germline-derived CDR1 and CDR2 are KGHSH and LQKENI. This CDR3 is built from 14 residues. V was clipped by 4 bases and J by 2 bases, with 12 bases between them. This CDR3 is CASSRSDGPYEQYF. Here the CDR3 DNA reads TGTGCCAGCTCACGATCTGACGGTCCCTACGAGCAGTACTTC.

The chain's CDR3 is CASSPRYGGSQETQYF. Written as DNA, the CDR3 is TGTGCCAGCAGCCCCAGGTACGGAGGAAGTCAAGAGACCCAGTACTTC. V usage is TRBV11-2 and J usage is TRBJ2-5, with a tentative D call TRBD2 (5 bases). Trimming pared 5 bases from V and 2 bases from J, leaving 18 bases between. Germline V lookup: CDR1 SGHAT, CDR2 FQNNGV. The CDR3 sequence is 16 residues long.

Written as DNA, the CDR3 is TGTGCCAGCAGCCACGTTTGGGGTAACACTGAAGCTTTCTTT. Translation: CASSHVWGNTEAFF. This chain links TRBV3-1 (or the pseudogene TRBV3-2) with TRBJ1-1; D is unresolved. There are 14 residues in the CDR3. The germline V and J ends were trimmed by 3 bases and 2 bases, with 10 bases remaining between them. Germline CDR1 and CDR2: LGHDT and YNNKEL (reference sequence).